This T cell receptor (beta chain) is from a study of regulatory T cells in long-lasting Graves disease. Combining iRepertoire HTBI primers with Arm-PCR of CDR3 regions, the authors built TCR beta libraries. Using its own MiXCR run on the multiplex PCR reads, TCRdb lists one record per CDR3 protein. The top ten hold about 7.8% of the sample, which has about 470,000 distinct CDR3 sequences, roughly 20% seen once. This sample's time point: persistent/refractory GD, antithyroid drugs over 5 years with positive TRAb. Making the TCR library involved RNA that had been extracted from PBMCs. General study results and limits: Analyses excluded thyroid tissue, covering peripheral blood alone.

The table lists this clonotype with many counts. The target antigen is unknown. The receptor was derived from a female donor with Graves disease. The sample was peripheral blood mononuclear cells (PBMCs), taken when the disease was refractory, from a patient treated with antithyroid drugs.

DNA for the CDR3: TGTGCCAGCAGCTTAGGTAGCGGGAGGGCCTTTGACGAGCAGTACTTC. Protein product: CASSLGSGRAFDEQYF. V usage is TRBV7-9 and J usage is TRBJ2-7, with 11 bases lining up with TRBD2. Germline CDR1 reads SEHNR; CDR2 reads FQNEAQ (reference sequence). The CDR3 is made up of 16 amino acids. Trimming at V came to 1 base and at J to 5 bases, leaving 7 bases not matched to a gene.